This T cell receptor beta chain was documented in a study of CD8+ T cells in alopecia areata. Study results and caveats: Lesional scalp, especially alopecia totalis/universalis, showed higher clonality than normal scalp.

cDNA reverse transcribed from extracted RNA served as the sequencing template. Profiled with immunoSEQ multiplex PCR; TCRdb holds only in-frame clones, not every one. Altogether 85,000 to 110,000 clones are present, approximately 52% being singletons, with the ten largest covering about 8.8%. Sorting of PBMCs yielded the CD4+ and CD8+ T cells. This clone was observed a few times. Its matching antigen is unknown. Trimming cost V 6 bases and J 3 bases, with 12 bases left between them. The germline V gene encodes CDR1 MNHNY and CDR2 SVGAGI (reference sequence). The CDR3 consists of 13 residues. Sequencing was done on a sample of CD4+ T cells sorted from blood. The clonotype was recovered from a human donor in good health. The rearrangement uses TRBV6-6 and TRBJ2-7; D possibly matches TRBD1 or TRBD2 (5 bases each). CDR3 residues: CASSKRDGYEQYF. CDR3 in DNA: TGTGCCAGCAGCAAACGGGACGGCTACGAGCAGTACTTC.